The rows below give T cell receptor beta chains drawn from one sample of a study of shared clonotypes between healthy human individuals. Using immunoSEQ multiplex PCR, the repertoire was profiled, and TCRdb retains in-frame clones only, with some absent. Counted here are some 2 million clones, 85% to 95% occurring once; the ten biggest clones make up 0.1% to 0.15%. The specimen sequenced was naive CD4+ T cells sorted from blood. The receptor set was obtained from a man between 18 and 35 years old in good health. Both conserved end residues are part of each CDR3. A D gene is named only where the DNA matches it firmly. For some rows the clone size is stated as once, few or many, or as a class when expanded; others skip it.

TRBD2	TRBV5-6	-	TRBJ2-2	CASSFNSGKFTGELFF	TGTGCCAGCAGCTTTAATAGCGGGAAATTTACCGGGGAGCTGTTTTTT
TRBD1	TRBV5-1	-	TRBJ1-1	CASSLQGAQNTEAFF	TGCGCCAGCAGCTTACAGGGGGCGCAAAACACTGAAGCTTTCTTT
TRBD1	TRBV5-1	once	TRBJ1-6	CASSGTGVGNSPLHF	TGCGCCAGCAGCGGGACAGGAGTGGGGAATTCACCCCTCCACTTT
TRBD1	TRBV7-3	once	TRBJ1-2	CASWIERTGDYGYTF	TGTGCCAGCTGGATCGAGCGGACAGGGGACTATGGCTACACCTTC
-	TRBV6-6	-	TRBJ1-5	CASSYSLDRYNQPQHF	TGTGCCAGCAGTTACTCATTGGACAGATACAATCAGCCCCAGCATTTT
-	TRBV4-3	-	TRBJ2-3	CASSQEKGGIGADTQYF	TGCGCCAGCAGCCAAGAGAAGGGCGGGATTGGCGCAGATACGCAGTATTTT
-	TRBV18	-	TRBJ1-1	CASSRSGDPEAFF	TGTGCCAGCTCACGGTCAGGGGACCCTGAAGCTTTCTTT
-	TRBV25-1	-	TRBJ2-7	CASSEGGKFYEQYF	TGTGCCAGCAGTGAAGGGGGGAAATTCTACGAGCAGTACTTC
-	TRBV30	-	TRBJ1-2	CAWMAGNDYGYTF	TGTGCCTGGATGGCGGGGAATGACTATGGCTACACCTTC
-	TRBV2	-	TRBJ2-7	CASSMLTGEGQYF	TGTGCCAGCAGTATGCTTACAGGCGAGGGGCAGTACTTC
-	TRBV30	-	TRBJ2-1	CAWSVGRGTYNEQFF	TGTGCCTGGAGTGTAGGCAGGGGAACCTACAATGAGCAGTTCTTC
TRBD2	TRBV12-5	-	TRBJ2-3	CASGLSGTSGADTQYF	TGTGCTAGTGGTTTATCGGGGACTAGTGGTGCAGATACGCAGTATTTT
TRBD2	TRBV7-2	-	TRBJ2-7	CASSSLGLAETYEQYF	TGTGCCAGCAGCAGTCTGGGACTAGCGGAAACCTACGAGCAGTACTTC
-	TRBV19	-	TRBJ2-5	CASSQAGETQYF	TGTGCCAGTAGCCAAGCGGGTGAGACCCAGTACTTC
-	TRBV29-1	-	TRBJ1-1	CSVESGRNTEAFF	TGCAGCGTTGAGAGCGGGCGGAACACTGAAGCTTTCTTT
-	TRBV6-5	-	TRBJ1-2	CASSYLPGPDYGYTF	TGTGCCAGCAGTTACTTGCCCGGCCCTGACTATGGCTACACCTTC
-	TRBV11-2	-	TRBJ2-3	CASSLDGRADTQYF	TGTGCCAGCAGCTTAGATGGCAGGGCAGATACGCAGTATTTT
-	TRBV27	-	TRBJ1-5	CASSFVGNNQPQHF	TGTGCCAGCAGTTTCGTTGGGAATAATCAGCCCCAGCATTTT
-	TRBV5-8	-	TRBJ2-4	CASSLGLSDMGNIQYF	TGTGCCAGCAGCTTGGGACTCTCTGACATGGGAAACATTCAGTACTTC
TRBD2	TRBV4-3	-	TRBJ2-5	CASSQASGRKETQYF	TGCGCCAGCAGCCAAGCCAGCGGGAGGAAAGAGACCCAGTACTTC
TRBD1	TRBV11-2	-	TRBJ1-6	CATRGTGMGNSPLHF	TGTGCCACCAGGGGGACAGGGATGGGGAATTCACCCCTCCACTTT
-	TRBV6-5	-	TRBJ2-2	CASKGHLNTGELFF	TGTGCCAGCAAGGGACACCTGAACACCGGGGAGCTGTTTTTT
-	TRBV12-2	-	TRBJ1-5	CASRSGTMGHQPQHF	TGTGCAAGTCGCTCAGGGACTATGGGGCACCAGCCCCAGCATTTT
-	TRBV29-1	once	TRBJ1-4	CSVRTQKGEKLFF	TGCAGCGTCCGGACTCAAAAGGGTGAAAAACTGTTTTTT
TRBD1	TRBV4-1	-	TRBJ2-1	CASSQEGRQGRNEQFF	TGCGCCAGCAGCCAAGAGGGGAGACAGGGGAGAAATGAGCAGTTCTTC
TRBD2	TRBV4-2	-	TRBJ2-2	CASSQVLPAGGGTGELFF	TGTGCCAGCAGCCAAGTCCTCCCTGCGGGCGGGGGAACCGGGGAGCTGTTTTTT
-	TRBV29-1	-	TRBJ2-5	CSGTGLRLGQETQYF	TGCAGCGGGACTGGCTTGAGATTGGGTCAAGAGACCCAGTACTTC